The source of this TCR beta chain is a study of blood T cells in healthy people across ages. The CDR3 is made up of 16 amino acids. With 3 bases clipped from V and 4 bases from J, the junction kept 8 bases outside the gene matches. Germline CDR1 is SGHRS and CDR2 is YFSETQ. General observations from the study: The study found more naive CD4+ cells and higher diversity in long-lived than aged donors.

Then a second PCR, running roughly 7 to 11 cycles, was carried out with a sample-barcoded 5' primer and a J-beta primer mix. MiXCR, applied by TCRdb to the 5' RACE reads, yields one record per CDR3 protein. The repertoire holds some 690,000 distinct CDR3 sequences, with about 20% as singletons. In regard to this clonotype: As yet, its antigen is unknown.

The rearrangement uses TRBV5-1 and TRBJ2-3; the match to TRBD2 covers 10 bases. Sequencing was performed on blood. This TCR derives from an older man in good health. The DNA of the CDR3 is TGCGCCAGCAGCTCCACTCCAGCGGGGGGGCCAGATACGCAGTATTTT. This gives the protein CASSSTPAGGPDTQYF.